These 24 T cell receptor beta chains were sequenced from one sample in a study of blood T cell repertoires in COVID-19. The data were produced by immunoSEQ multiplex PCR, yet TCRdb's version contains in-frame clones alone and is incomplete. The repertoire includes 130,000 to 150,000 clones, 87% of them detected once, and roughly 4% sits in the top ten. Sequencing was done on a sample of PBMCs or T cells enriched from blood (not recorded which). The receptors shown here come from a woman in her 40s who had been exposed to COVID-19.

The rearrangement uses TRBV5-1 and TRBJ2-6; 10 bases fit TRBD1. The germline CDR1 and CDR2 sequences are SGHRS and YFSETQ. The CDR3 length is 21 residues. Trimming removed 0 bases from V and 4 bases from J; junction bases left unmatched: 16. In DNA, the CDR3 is TGCGCCAGCAGCTTGGAAGGGACAGGGGTCCAAGGGTATTCCGGGGCCAACGTCCTGACTTTC. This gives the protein CASSLEGTGVQGYSGANVLTF.

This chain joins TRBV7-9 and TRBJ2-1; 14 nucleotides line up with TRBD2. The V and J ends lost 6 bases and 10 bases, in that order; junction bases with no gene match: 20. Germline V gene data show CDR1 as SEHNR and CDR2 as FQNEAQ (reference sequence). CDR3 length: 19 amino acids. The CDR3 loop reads CASRQVGTSGSSPVGEQFF. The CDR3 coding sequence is TGTGCCAGCAGGCAAGTAGGGACTAGCGGGAGTTCCCCAGTAGGGGAGCAGTTCTTC. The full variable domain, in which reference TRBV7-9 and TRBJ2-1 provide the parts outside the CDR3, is DTGVSQNPRHKITKRGQNVTFRCDPISEHNRLYWYRQTLGQGPEFLTYFQNEAQLEKSRLLSDRFSAERPKGSFSTLEIQRTEQGDSAMYLCASRQVGTSGSSPVGEQFFGPGTRLTVL.

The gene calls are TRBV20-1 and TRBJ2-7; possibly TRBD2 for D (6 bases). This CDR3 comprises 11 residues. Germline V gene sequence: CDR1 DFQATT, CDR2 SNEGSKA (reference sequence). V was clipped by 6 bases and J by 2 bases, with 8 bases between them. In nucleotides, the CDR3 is TGCAGTGCGGGGGGAGCCTACGAGCAGTACTTC. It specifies CSAGGAYEQYF.

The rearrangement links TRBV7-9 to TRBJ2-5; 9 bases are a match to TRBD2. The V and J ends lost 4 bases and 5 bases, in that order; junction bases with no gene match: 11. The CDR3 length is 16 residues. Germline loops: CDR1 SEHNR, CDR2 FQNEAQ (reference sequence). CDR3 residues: CASSSGRLAGAETQYF. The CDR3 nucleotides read TGTGCCAGCAGCTCAGGGAGATTAGCGGGGGCGGAGACCCAGTACTTC.

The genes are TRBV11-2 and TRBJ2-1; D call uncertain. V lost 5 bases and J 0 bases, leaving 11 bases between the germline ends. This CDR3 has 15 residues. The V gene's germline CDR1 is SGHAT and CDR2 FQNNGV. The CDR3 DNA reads TGTGCCAGCAGCCCCACAGAACGCTCCTACAATGAGCAGTTCTTC. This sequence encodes CASSPTERSYNEQFF.

CDR3 nucleotide sequence: TGTGCCAGCAGTCAACGGGGGGTGGTGGGTGAGCAGTTCTTC. Translated, it gives CASSQRGVVGEQFF. This rearrangement joins TRBV6-5 to TRBJ2-1, with 7 bases aligning to TRBD2. Germline V gene sequence: CDR1 MNHEY, CDR2 SVGAGI. Germline trimming cut 5 bases from V and 9 bases from J; bases unmatched to any gene: 10. This CDR3 contains 14 residues.

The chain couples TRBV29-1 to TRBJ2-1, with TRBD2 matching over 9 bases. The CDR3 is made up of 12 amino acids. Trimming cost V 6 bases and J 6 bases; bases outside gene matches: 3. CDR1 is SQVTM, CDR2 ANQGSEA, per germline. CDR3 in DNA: TGCAGCGTCGGACTAGCGCGCAATGAGCAGTTCTTC. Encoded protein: CSVGLARNEQFF.

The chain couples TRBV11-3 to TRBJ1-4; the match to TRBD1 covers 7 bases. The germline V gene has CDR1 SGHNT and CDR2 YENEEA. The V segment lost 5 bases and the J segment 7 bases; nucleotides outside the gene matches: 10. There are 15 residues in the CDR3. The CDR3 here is CASSLWTGRAEKLFF. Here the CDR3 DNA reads TGTGCCAGCAGCCTATGGACAGGACGGGCTGAAAAACTGTTTTTT.

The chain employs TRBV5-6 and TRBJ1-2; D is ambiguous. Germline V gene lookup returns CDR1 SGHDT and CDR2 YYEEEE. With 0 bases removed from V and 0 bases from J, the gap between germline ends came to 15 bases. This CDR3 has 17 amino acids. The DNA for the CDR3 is TGTGCCAGCAGCTTGGTCGCGGCAGGACTGTCTAACTATGGCTACACCTTC. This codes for CASSLVAAGLSNYGYTF.

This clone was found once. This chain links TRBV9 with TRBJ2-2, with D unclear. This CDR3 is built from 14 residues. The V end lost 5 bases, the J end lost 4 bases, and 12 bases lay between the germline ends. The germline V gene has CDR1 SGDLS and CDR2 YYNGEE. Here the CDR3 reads CASSPRASTGELFF. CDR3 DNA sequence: TGTGCCAGCAGTCCGAGAGCTAGCACCGGGGAGCTGTTTTTT.

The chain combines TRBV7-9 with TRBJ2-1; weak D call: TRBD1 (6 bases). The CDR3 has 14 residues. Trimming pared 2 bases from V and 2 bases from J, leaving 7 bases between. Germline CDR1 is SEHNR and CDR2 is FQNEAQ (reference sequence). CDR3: CASSLQGTYNEQFF. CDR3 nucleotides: TGTGCCAGCAGCTTACAGGGGACCTACAATGAGCAGTTCTTC.

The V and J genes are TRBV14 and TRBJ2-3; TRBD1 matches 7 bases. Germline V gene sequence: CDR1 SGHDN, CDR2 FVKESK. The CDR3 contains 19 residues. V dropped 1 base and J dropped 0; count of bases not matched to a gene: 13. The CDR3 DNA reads TGTGCCAGCAGCCAAGGCTTGGGACAGTCGAGAACTAGCACAGATACGCAGTATTTT. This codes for CASSQGLGQSRTSTDTQYF.

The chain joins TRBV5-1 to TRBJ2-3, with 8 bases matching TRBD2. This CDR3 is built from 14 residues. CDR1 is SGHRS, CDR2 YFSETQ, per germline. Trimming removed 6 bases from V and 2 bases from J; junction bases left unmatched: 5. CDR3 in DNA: TGCGCCAGCAAAACTAGCGGCGACACAGATACGCAGTATTTT. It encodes CASKTSGDTDTQYF.

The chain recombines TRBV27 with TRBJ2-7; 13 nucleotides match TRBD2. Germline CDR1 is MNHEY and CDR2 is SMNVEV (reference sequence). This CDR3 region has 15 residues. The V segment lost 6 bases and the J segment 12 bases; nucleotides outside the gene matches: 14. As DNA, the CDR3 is TGTGCCAGCAGCGACAGCTCAGGACTAGCGGGAGTTCTGTACTTC. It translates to CASSDSSGLAGVLYF.

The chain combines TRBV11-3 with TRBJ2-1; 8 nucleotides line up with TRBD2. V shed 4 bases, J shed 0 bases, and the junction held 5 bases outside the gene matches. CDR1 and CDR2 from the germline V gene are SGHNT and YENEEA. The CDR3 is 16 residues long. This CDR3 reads CASSSIAGSSYNEQFF. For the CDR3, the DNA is TGTGCCAGCAGCTCTATAGCGGGGTCCTCCTACAATGAGCAGTTCTTC.

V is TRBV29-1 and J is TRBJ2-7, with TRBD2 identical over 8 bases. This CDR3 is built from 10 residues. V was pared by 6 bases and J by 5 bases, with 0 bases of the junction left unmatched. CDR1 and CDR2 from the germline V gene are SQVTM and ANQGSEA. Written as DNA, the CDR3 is TGCAGCGTAGCGGGGGACGAGCAGTACTTC. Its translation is CSVAGDEQYF.

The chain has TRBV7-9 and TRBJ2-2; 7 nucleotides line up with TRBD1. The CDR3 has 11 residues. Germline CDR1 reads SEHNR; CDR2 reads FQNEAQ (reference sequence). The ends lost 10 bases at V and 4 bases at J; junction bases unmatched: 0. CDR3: CAKGATGELFF. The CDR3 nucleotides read TGTGCCAAGGGGGCCACCGGGGAGCTGTTTTTT.

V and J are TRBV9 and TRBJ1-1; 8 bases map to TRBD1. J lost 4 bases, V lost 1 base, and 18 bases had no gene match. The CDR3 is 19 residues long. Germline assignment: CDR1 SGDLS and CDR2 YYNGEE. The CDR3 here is CASSVFPLAGGVSGTEAFF. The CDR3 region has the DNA TGTGCCAGCAGCGTATTCCCTCTGGCAGGGGGCGTAAGTGGCACTGAAGCTTTCTTT.

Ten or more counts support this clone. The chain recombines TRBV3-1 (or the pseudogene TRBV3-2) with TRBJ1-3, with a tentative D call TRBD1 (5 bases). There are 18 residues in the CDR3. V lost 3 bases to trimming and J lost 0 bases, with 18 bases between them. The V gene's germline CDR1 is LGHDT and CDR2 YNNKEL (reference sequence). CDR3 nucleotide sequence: TGTGCCAGCAGCCAGAATAGACAGAGGATAAACTCTGGAAACACCATATATTTT. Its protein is CASSQNRQRINSGNTIYF.

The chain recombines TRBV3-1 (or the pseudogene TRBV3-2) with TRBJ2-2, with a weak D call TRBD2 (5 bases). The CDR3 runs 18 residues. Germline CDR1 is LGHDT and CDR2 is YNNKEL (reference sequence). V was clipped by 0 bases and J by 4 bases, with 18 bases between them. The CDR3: CASSQDVPEDGVTGELFF. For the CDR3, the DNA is TGTGCCAGCAGCCAAGATGTTCCGGAGGACGGAGTCACCGGGGAGCTGTTTTTT.

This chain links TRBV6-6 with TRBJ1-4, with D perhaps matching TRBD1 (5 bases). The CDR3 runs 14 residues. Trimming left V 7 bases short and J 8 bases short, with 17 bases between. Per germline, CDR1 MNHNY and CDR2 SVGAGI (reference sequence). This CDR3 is CASTRRDAGEKLFF. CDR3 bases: TGTGCCAGCACGAGACGGGACGCGGGGGAAAAACTGTTTTTT.

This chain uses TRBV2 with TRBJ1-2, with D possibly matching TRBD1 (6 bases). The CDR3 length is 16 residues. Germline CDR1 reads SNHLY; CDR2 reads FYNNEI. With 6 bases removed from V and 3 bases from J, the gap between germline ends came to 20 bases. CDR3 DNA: TGTGCCAGCAGGGTAGGGACACCCGCATGGGACTATGGCTACACCTTC. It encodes CASRVGTPAWDYGYTF. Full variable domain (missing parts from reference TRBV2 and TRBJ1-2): EPEVTQTPSHQVTQMGQEVILRCVPISNHLYFYWYRQILGQKVEFLVSFYNNEISEKSEIFDDQFSVERPDGSNFTLKIRSTKLEDSAMYFCASRVGTPAWDYGYTFGSGTRLTVV.

CDR3 sequence: CASSQVPFATGYEQYF. In nucleotides, the CDR3 is TGTGCCAGCAGCCAAGTGCCCTTCGCAACGGGCTACGAGCAGTACTTC. The rearrangement uses TRBV14 and TRBJ2-7; D remains unclear. The V end lost 1 base, the J end lost 3 bases, and 16 bases lay between the germline ends. Germline loops: CDR1 SGHDN, CDR2 FVKESK. CDR3 size: 16 residues. Together with reference TRBV14 and TRBJ2-7, the CDR3 gives the full variable domain: EAGVTQFPSHSVIEKGQTVTLRCDPISGHDNLYWYRRVMGKEIKFLLHFVKESKQDESGMPNNRFLAERTGGTYSTLKVQPAELEDSGVYFCASSQVPFATGYEQYFGPGTRLTVT.

CDR3 bases: TGTGCCAGCAGCCCGTTGAGTGGGGAGGGAACGCAGTATTTT. It codes for CASSPLSGEGTQYF. The chain links TRBV7-7 to TRBJ2-3; 7 bases line up with TRBD2. CDR3 length: 14 residues. CDR1 and CDR2 from the germline V gene are SSHAT and FNYEAQ (reference sequence). With 5 bases clipped from V and 9 bases from J, the junction kept 11 bases outside the gene matches.